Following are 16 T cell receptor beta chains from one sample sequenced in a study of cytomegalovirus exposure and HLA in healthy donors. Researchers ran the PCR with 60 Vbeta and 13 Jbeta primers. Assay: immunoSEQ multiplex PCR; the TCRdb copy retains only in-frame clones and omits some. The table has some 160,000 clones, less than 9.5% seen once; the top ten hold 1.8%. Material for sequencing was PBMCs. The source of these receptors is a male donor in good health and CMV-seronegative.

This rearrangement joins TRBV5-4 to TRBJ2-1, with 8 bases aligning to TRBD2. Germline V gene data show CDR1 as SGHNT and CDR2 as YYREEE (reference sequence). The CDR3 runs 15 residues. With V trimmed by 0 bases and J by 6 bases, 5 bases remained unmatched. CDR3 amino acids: CASSLVLAEPNEQFF. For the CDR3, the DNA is TGTGCCAGCAGCTTGGTACTAGCGGAACCCAATGAGCAGTTCTTC.

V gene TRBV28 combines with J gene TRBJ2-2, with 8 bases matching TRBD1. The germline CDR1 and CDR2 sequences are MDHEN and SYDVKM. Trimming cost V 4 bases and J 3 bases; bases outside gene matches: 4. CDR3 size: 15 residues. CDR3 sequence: CASSSGTGDTGELFF. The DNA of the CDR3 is TGTGCCAGCAGTTCCGGGACAGGAGACACCGGGGAGCTGTTTTTT.

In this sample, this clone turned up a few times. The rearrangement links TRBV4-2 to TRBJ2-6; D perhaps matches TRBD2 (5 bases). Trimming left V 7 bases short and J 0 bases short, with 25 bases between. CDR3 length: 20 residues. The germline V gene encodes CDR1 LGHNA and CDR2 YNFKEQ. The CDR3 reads CASTTTGRGSQSSGANVLTF. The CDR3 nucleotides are TGTGCCAGCACCACTACCGGCCGAGGGTCACAAAGCTCTGGGGCCAACGTCCTGACTTTC.

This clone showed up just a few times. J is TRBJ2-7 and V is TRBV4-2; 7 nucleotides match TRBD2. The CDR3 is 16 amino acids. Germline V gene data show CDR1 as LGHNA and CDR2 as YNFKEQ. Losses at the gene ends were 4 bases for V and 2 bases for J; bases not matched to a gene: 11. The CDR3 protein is CASSRQAGQGPYEQYF. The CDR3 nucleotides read TGTGCCAGCAGCCGACAAGCGGGGCAGGGACCCTACGAGCAGTACTTC.

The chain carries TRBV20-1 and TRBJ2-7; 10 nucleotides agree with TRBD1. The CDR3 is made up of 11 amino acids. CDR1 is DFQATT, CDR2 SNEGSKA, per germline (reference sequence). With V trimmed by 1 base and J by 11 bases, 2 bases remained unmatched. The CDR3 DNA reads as TGCAGTGCTAGAGCAGGGACAGGGGAGTACTTC. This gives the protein CSARAGTGEYF.

This chain's CDR3 is CAISEFAGNHEQYF. The CDR3 nucleotides are TGTGCCATCAGTGAGTTTGCGGGAAACCACGAGCAGTACTTC. The chain links TRBV10-3 to TRBJ2-7; TRBD2 is a possible D gene (6 bases). V was trimmed by 1 base and J by 5 bases, leaving 12 bases between them. CDR3 length: 14 amino acids. The germline gives CDR1 ENHRY, CDR2 SYGVKD.

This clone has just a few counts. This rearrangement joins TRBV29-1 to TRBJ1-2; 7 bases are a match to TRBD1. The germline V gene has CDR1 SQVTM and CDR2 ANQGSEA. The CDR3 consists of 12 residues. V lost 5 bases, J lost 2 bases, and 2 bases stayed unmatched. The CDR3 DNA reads TGCAGCGTTCCGACAGGGAACTATGGCTACACCTTC. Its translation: CSVPTGNYGYTF. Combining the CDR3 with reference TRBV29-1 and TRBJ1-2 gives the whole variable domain SAVISQKPSRDICQRGTSLTIQCQVDSQVTMMFWYRQQPGQSLTLIATANQGSEATYESGFVIDKFPISRPNLTFSTLTVSNMSPEDSSIYLCSVPTGNYGYTFGSGTRLTVV.

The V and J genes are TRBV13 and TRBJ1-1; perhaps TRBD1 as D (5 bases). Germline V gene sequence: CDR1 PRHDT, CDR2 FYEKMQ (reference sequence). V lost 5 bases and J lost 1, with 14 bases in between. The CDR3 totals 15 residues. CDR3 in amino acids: CASSPWDGGNTEAFF. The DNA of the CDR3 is TGTGCCAGCAGCCCTTGGGACGGGGGGAACACTGAAGCTTTCTTT.

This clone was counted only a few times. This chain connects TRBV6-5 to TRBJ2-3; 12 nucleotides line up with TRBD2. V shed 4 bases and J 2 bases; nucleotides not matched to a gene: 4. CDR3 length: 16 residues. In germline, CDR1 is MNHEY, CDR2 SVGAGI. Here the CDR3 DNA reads TGTGCCAGCAGTTCGACTAGCGGGGGATACACAGATACGCAGTATTTT. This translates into CASSSTSGGYTDTQYF.

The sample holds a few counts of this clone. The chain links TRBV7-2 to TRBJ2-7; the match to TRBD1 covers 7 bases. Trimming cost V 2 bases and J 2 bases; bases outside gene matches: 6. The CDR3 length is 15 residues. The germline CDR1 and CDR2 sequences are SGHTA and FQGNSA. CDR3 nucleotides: TGTGCCAGCAGCTTATCGTGGGACAGCGCCTACGAGCAGTACTTC. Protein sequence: CASSLSWDSAYEQYF.

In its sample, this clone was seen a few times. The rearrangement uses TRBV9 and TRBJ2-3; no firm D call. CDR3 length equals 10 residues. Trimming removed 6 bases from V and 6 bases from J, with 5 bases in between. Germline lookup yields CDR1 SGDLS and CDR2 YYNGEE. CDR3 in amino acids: CASNADTQYF. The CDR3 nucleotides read TGTGCCAGCAATGCGGATACGCAGTATTTT.

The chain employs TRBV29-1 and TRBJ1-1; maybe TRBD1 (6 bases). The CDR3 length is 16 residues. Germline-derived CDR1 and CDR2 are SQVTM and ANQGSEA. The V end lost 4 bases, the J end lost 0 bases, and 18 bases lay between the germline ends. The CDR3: CSVVGEGGTVNTEAFF. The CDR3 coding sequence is TGCAGCGTTGTCGGGGAGGGGGGGACTGTGAACACTGAAGCTTTCTTT.

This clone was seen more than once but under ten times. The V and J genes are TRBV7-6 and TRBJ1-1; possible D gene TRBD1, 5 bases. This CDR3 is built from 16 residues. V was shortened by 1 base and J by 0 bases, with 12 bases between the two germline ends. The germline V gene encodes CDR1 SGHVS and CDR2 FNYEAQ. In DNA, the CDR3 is TGTGCCAGCAGCTTAGTGTCTGGGGGGGTGAACACTGAAGCTTTCTTT. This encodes CASSLVSGGVNTEAFF.

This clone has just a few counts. CDR3 in amino acids: CASSLGYSSYEQYF. CDR3 DNA sequence: TGTGCCAGCAGCTTAGGGTATAGCTCCTACGAGCAGTACTTC. This chain uses TRBV11-2 with TRBJ2-7, with no clear D. This CDR3 has 14 residues. The V gene's germline CDR1 is SGHAT and CDR2 FQNNGV. Trimming took off 1 base at V and 0 bases at J, with 7 bases between the two ends.

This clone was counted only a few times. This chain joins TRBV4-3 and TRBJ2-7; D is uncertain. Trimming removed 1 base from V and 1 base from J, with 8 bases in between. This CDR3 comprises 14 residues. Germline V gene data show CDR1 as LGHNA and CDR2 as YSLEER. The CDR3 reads CASSQVIQSYEQYF. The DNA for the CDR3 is TGCGCCAGCAGCCAAGTTATTCAGTCCTACGAGCAGTACTTC.

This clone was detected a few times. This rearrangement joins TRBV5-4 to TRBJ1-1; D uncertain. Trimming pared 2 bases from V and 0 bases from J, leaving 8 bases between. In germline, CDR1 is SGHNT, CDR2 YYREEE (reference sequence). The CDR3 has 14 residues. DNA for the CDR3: TGTGCCAGCAGCTTTCGAGATATGAACACTGAAGCTTTCTTT. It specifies CASSFRDMNTEAFF.